The sequence of this T cell receptor beta chain was determined in a study of shared clonotypes between healthy human individuals. In the study overall: Per-donor plates numbered three CD4 naive, three CD4 memory, two CD8 naive and one CD8 memory. Study-wide findings and caveats: There were few donors, and this limited the genetic and exposure-history diversity represented.

The V gene's germline CDR1 is SQVTM and CDR2 ANQGSEA. Trimming pared 2 bases from V and 1 base from J, leaving 2 bases between. The CDR3 contains 11 residues. Of note for this clone: Its cognate antigen is unknown.

The data were produced by immunoSEQ multiplex PCR, yet TCRdb's version contains in-frame clones alone and is incomplete. The sample gives roughly 1,000,000 clones, 75% to 80% of which show up once; around 0.61% is in the top ten. Source material: memory CD4+ T cells from PBMCs. Specified subset: CD45RA-negative fraction. V gene TRBV29-1 combines with J gene TRBJ1-1; D uncertain. The clonotype comes from a man aged 18 to 30 in good health. Some clones in this sample may be carry-over from other donors' samples. The CDR3 region is CSVEQNTEAFF. CDR3 sequence (DNA): TGCAGCGTTGAACAGAACACTGAAGCTTTCTTT. The full variable domain, its missing parts supplied by reference TRBV29-1 and TRBJ1-1, is SAVISQKPSRDICQRGTSLTIQCQVDSQVTMMFWYRQQPGQSLTLIATANQGSEATYESGFVIDKFPISRPNLTFSTLTVSNMSPEDSSIYLCSVEQNTEAFFGQGTRLTVV.